This T cell receptor (beta chain) is from a study of neoadjuvant anti-PD-1 for oral cavity cancer. About the study: Non-progressing patients received a fourth nivolumab dose near day 43, then surgery on days 50-56. Study-level results: Only three patients per response group were TCR-analyzed; validation needed.

Losses at the gene ends were 0 bases for V and 4 bases for J; bases not matched to a gene: 6. This CDR3 spans 17 amino acids. Germline CDR1 LGHNA, CDR2 YNFKEQ. Of note for this clone: Its specificity is not known.

Time point meaning: after neoadjuvant nivolumab, at surgical resection. Blood cells were analyzed directly, without culture or expansion. Six replicates per PBMC sample, mostly from roughly 0.45 ug of genomic DNA. Profiled with immunoSEQ multiplex PCR; TCRdb holds only in-frame clones, not every one. This sample has approximately 45,000 clones, with 77% found just once. The input for sequencing was PBMCs, taken after nivolumab (anti-PD-1) treatment. The V gene is TRBV4-2, the J gene TRBJ1-5, with TRBD1 identical over 10 bases. The source is a person aged 35-80 years with oral cavity squamous cell carcinoma. CDR3 sequence reads: CASSQDLAGQGNQPQHF. CDR3 coding DNA: TGTGCCAGCAGCCAAGATCTAGCGGGACAGGGGAATCAGCCCCAGCATTTT.